The 30 T cell receptor beta chains in this list originate from one sample, sequenced in a study of glioma-infiltrating T cells. The iRepertoire nested amplicon-rescue multiplex PCR amplified TCR alpha and beta CDR3s from RNA. TCRdb re-called the multiplex PCR reads through MiXCR, storing one row per CDR3 protein. The sample has tens of thousands of distinct CDR3 sequences, about 25% seen once; the top ten hold 5.5% to 7.5%. The specimen sequenced was glioma tissue, nonneoplastic brain tissue, or PBMCs (not recorded which). The origin of the receptors is a human donor with low-grade glioma or glioblastoma, undergoing nonglioma brain surgery, or in good health (not recorded which).

Remarks on this clonotype: This could be a read error, since a much larger clone is one nucleotide away. The chain is built from TRBV7-2 and TRBJ2-3; TRBD1 aligns across 7 bases. This CDR3 region has 16 residues. CDR1 and CDR2 (germline): SGHTA, FQGNSA. The CDR3 bases are TGTGCCAGCAGATTAGCGTGGACAGGCCCCACAGATACGCAGTATTTT. It yields the protein CASRLAWTGPTDTQYF. Full variable domain (remainder filled in from reference TRBV7-2 and TRBJ2-3): GAGVSQSPSNKVTEKGKDVELRCDPISGHTALYWYRQSLGQGLEFLIYFQGNSAPDKSGLPSDRFSAERTGGSVSTLTIQRTQQEDSAVYLCASRLAWTGPTDTQYFGPGTRLTVL.

This clonotype has a handful of counts. This sequence joins TRBV19 and TRBJ2-7; the match to TRBD1 covers 12 bases. The CDR3 extends over 15 amino acids. V dropped 4 bases and J dropped 6; count of bases not matched to a gene: 7. Germline V gene sequence: CDR1 LNHDA, CDR2 SQIVND (reference sequence). The CDR3, as DNA: TGTGCCAGTAGTACTCCGGGACAGGGGGCTTCCGAGCAGTACTTC. It codes for CASSTPGQGASEQYF. The full variable domain, its missing parts supplied by reference TRBV19 and TRBJ2-7, is DGGITQSPKYLFRKEGQNVTLSCEQNLNHDAMYWYRQDPGQGLRLIYYSQIVNDFQKGDIAEGYSVSREKKESFPLTVTSAQKNPTAFYLCASSTPGQGASEQYFGPGTRLTVT.

In its sample, this clonotype was seen a few times. The chain is built from TRBV5-1 and TRBJ2-3; 11 nucleotides line up with TRBD2. V lost 4 bases to trimming and J lost 4 bases; unmatched junction nucleotides: 8. The CDR3 totals 16 residues. Germline lookup yields CDR1 SGHRS and CDR2 YFSETQ. CDR3 sequence (DNA): TGCGCCAGCAGCGCGGAGCTACTAGCGGGAGCAGATACGCAGTATTTT. It yields the protein CASSAELLAGADTQYF.

This clonotype has a count of ten or more. This rearrangement joins TRBV5-1 to TRBJ2-7; D remains ambiguous. The germline V gene has CDR1 SGHRS and CDR2 YFSETQ. The CDR3 has 13 amino acids. V was trimmed by 4 bases and J by 2 bases, leaving 10 bases between them. The CDR3 sequence: CASSRTEPYEQYF. The CDR3 bases are TGCGCCAGCAGCAGGACGGAGCCCTACGAGCAGTACTTC.

This clonotype was detected a few times. The rearrangement uses TRBV4-2 and TRBJ2-4; 8 bases line up with TRBD2. Trimming took 2 bases from V and 6 from J; bases not matched to a gene: 3. The CDR3 sequence is 14 residues long. Per the germline V gene, CDR1 is LGHNA and CDR2 is YNFKEQ. Here the CDR3 reads CASSQREGRNIQYF. In DNA, the CDR3 is TGTGCCAGCAGCCAACGGGAGGGCAGAAACATTCAGTACTTC.

There are many counts of this clonotype. This sequence joins TRBV6-1 and TRBJ2-5, with 9 bases aligning to TRBD2. V lost 6 bases, J lost 5 bases, and 7 bases stayed unmatched. Germline V lookup: CDR1 MNHNS, CDR2 SASEGT. This CDR3 has 14 amino acids. CDR3 bases: TGTGCCAGCAGATCGGCGGGAGGGCCGGAGACCCAGTACTTC. Protein: CASRSAGGPETQYF.

About this clonotype: A clone one base away is much larger, so this may be a read error. The chain employs TRBV15 and TRBJ1-5; the match to TRBD1 covers 9 bases. The CDR3 is made up of 17 amino acids. Unmatched junction bases numbered 13, after V lost 0 bases and J lost 10 bases. Germline CDR1 and CDR2: LNHNV and YYDKDF (reference sequence). In nucleotides, the CDR3 is TGTGCCACCAGCAGAGATCTCGCACAGGGGGCAGGGCACCCCCAGCATTTT. Amino acid sequence: CATSRDLAQGAGHPQHF.

Note on this clonotype: Since no conserved phenylalanine or tryptophan closes the CDR3, a read error is the likely cause. The V gene is TRBV27, the J gene TRBJ1-2; D is ambiguous. The CDR3 totals 14 residues. Germline values: CDR1 MNHEY, CDR2 SMNVEV (reference sequence). The CDR3 DNA reads TGTGCCAACAGTTTACACCCGCAGCGGTATGGCTACACCCTC. This translates into CANSLHPQRYGYTL.

This clonotype was found many times. The chain couples TRBV6-2 or TRBV6-3 to TRBJ2-1; D ambiguous. Looked up from germline, CDR1 is MNHEY and CDR2 is SVGEGT. Trimming removed 4 bases from V and 6 bases from J, with 10 bases in between. The CDR3 totals 13 residues. Here the CDR3 DNA reads TGTGCCAGCAGTTTAAACTTGTTCAATGAGCAGTTCTTC. Translating it yields CASSLNLFNEQFF.

This clonotype was recorded many times. This chain joins TRBV7-2 and TRBJ2-7; D call uncertain. CDR1 and CDR2 from the germline V gene are SGHTA and FQGNSA. Trimming left V 2 bases short and J 6 bases short, with 8 bases between. This CDR3 has 12 amino acids. CDR3 in amino acids: CASSLYGGEQYF. The CDR3 DNA sequence: TGTGCCAGCAGCTTATACGGTGGCGAGCAGTACTTC.

The V gene is TRBV29-1, the J gene TRBJ2-1, with D tentatively TRBD1 or TRBD2 (6 bases each). This CDR3 comprises 14 residues. CDR1 SQVTM and CDR2 ANQGSEA come from the germline V gene. V was trimmed by 6 bases and J by 4 bases, leaving 16 bases between them. CDR3 residues: CSVRRGVLYNEQFF. The CDR3 DNA reads as TGCAGCGTCCGGAGGGGGGTGTTGTACAATGAGCAGTTCTTC.

With respect to this clonotype: The DNA is omitted, as the CDR3 cannot be located on it reliably, and the CDR3 follows TCRdb's listing. The rearrangement uses TRBV29-1 and TRBJ2-3; TRBD2 reflects the table's D call only, with no check against the DNA. Both ends counted, the CDR3 spans 15 residues. CDR1 and CDR2 (germline): SQVTM, ANQGSEA. CDR3 protein: CSATHVAGGADTHYF.

This rearrangement joins TRBV12-3 or TRBV12-4 to TRBJ2-7; D is undetermined. V was shortened by 2 bases and J by 2 bases, with 7 bases between the two germline ends. The CDR3 sequence is 13 residues long. The DNA for the CDR3 is TGTGCCAGCAGTTTATACACTCCCTACGAGCAGTACTTC. Its protein product is CASSLYTPYEQYF.

This clonotype was found many times. This rearrangement joins TRBV29-1 to TRBJ2-3; 8 nucleotides line up with TRBD1. V shed 4 bases, J shed 5 bases, and the junction held 5 bases outside the gene matches. The CDR3 length is 13 residues. Germline V gives CDR1 SQVTM, CDR2 ANQGSEA. The CDR3 DNA follows: TGCAGCGTTGGGCAGGGGGCCGGAGATACGCAGTATTTT. It translates to CSVGQGAGDTQYF.

The chain carries TRBV12-5 and TRBJ1-3; D might be TRBD1 (6 bases). The V and J ends lost 1 base and 0 bases respectively, with 13 bases between them. The germline V gene has CDR1 LGHNT and CDR2 FRNRAP. This CDR3 region has 17 residues. The CDR3 loop reads CASGLGTGLSSGNTIYF. The CDR3 DNA reads TGTGCTAGTGGTTTGGGAACAGGGCTAAGCTCTGGAAACACCATATATTTT.

With respect to this clonotype: The final CDR3 position lacks the conserved phenylalanine or tryptophan, pointing to a likely read error. The chain links TRBV29-1 to TRBJ2-7; TRBD2 might be the D (5 bases). Trimming stripped 7 bases from V and 3 bases from J, with 13 bases between. Per the germline V gene, CDR1 is SQVTM and CDR2 is ANQGSEA. The CDR3 has 12 amino acids. CDR3 in DNA: TGCAGCGCGTGTGTCGGGAACTACGAGCAGTACTCC. Protein: CSACVGNYEQYS.

Of note for this clonotype: A much larger clonotype is one base distant, so this may be a read error. The CDR3: CASSRRAGTQYF. The CDR3 bases are TGTGCCAGCAGTCGGCGGGCAGGGACCCAGTACTTC. This sequence joins TRBV2 and TRBJ2-5; tentatively, D is TRBD2 (5 bases). The germline V and J ends were trimmed by 5 bases and 7 bases, with 11 bases remaining between them. Germline CDR1 reads SNHLY; CDR2 reads FYNNEI. The CDR3 consists of 12 residues.

The chain links TRBV5-4 to TRBJ2-1; TRBD1 or TRBD2 may be the D gene (5 bases each). The CDR3 consists of 15 residues. CDR1 is SGHNT, CDR2 YYREEE, per germline (reference sequence). V lost 9 bases, J lost 5 bases, and 21 bases lay in between. The CDR3 nucleotides read TGTGCCACCACCCCGCCCGCGCGAGGGGACAATGAGCAGTTCTTC. Its protein product is CATTPPARGDNEQFF.

V gene TRBV25-1 combines with J gene TRBJ2-3; D is possibly TRBD1 or TRBD2 (6 bases each). CDR1 and CDR2 (germline): MGHDK, SYGVNS. CDR3 length equals 14 residues. V lost 4 bases and J 3 bases, leaving 11 bases between the germline ends. The CDR3 DNA sequence: TGTGCCAGCAGTGCCCGGGGGCGGACAGATACGCAGTATTTT. This codes for CASSARGRTDTQYF.

Relative to its sample, this clonotype is medium-sized (0.01 to 0.1%). The CDR3 region is CASSLKPQHF. CDR3 DNA: TGTGCCAGCAGTTTGAAGCCCCAGCATTTT. The chain is built from TRBV6-1 and TRBJ1-5; D remains ambiguous. V lost 5 bases and J 8 bases, leaving 4 bases between the germline ends. This CDR3 comprises 10 residues. Germline CDR1 and CDR2: MNHNS and SASEGT.

In this sample, this clonotype turned up many times. The rearrangement links TRBV6-1 to TRBJ2-1; the match to TRBD1 covers 9 bases. Germline CDR1 reads MNHNS; CDR2 reads SASEGT. The ends lost 1 base at V and 9 bases at J; junction bases unmatched: 19. The CDR3 sequence is 19 residues long. CDR3 DNA: TGTGCCAGCAGTGAAGATGGGACAGGGATCGTCCTTCGGAGAAGTGAGCAGTTCTTC. Protein sequence: CASSEDGTGIVLRRSEQFF.

The table lists this clonotype with many counts. The rearrangement joins TRBV18 to TRBJ1-6, with 7 bases matching TRBD1. There are 14 residues in the CDR3. The trim removed 6 bases at V and 3 bases at J, leaving 2 bases unmatched. Germline CDR1 and CDR2: KGHSH and LQKENI. Here the CDR3 DNA reads TGTGCCAGCTCCCGGGACAGCTATAATTCACCCCTCCACTTT. Translating gives CASSRDSYNSPLHF.

This clonotype was detected many times. The chain links TRBV19 to TRBJ1-1; D gene unclear. The V gene lost 4 bases and the J gene lost 4 bases, with 16 bases spanning the gap. The CDR3 has 15 residues. The germline V gene encodes CDR1 LNHDA and CDR2 SQIVND (reference sequence). The CDR3 coding sequence is TGTGCCAGTAGTACTCCCTTGCGAGGCAGCACTGAAGCTTTCTTT. Translated: CASSTPLRGSTEAFF.

The sample holds many counts of this clonotype. The chain uses TRBV20-1 and TRBJ1-5; the D is unclear. The CDR3 spans 13 residues. V was trimmed by 3 bases and J by 6 bases, leaving 12 bases between them. Germline assignment: CDR1 DFQATT and CDR2 SNEGSKA (reference sequence). CDR3: CSASRQTGQPQHF. The CDR3 DNA is TGCAGTGCTAGTAGGCAAACTGGTCAGCCCCAGCATTTT.

This clonotype was picked up many times. The chain recombines TRBV2 with TRBJ1-5, with TRBD1 identical over 8 bases. Trimming removed 6 bases from V and 1 base from J; junction bases left unmatched: 8. In germline, CDR1 is SNHLY, CDR2 FYNNEI. The CDR3 sequence is 16 residues long. CDR3 DNA sequence: TGTGCCAGCAGCCGCGGACAGGGAGGCAGCAATCAGCCCCAGCATTTT. This codes for CASSRGQGGSNQPQHF.

This clonotype was picked up many times. This chain connects TRBV18 to TRBJ2-7; 7 bases match TRBD1. The CDR3 has 19 amino acids. Germline lookup yields CDR1 KGHSH and CDR2 LQKENI. Trimming cost V 1 base and J 3 bases; bases outside gene matches: 18. The CDR3: CASSPLYKLGTGAFYEQYF. CDR3 in DNA: TGTGCCAGCTCACCACTATATAAGCTTGGAACAGGGGCTTTCTACGAGCAGTACTTC.

The table lists this clonotype with a few counts. V usage is TRBV5-4 and J usage is TRBJ1-1, with unresolved D. V lost 7 bases to trimming and J lost 0 bases, with 10 bases between them. CDR1 and CDR2 from the germline V gene are SGHNT and YYREEE (reference sequence). This CDR3 has 13 amino acids. CDR3 nucleotide sequence: TGTGCCAGCCTCATTACCTTGAACACTGAAGCTTTCTTT. This gives the protein CASLITLNTEAFF.

This clonotype was found many times. The CDR3 is CASSPPAGNTIYF. CDR3 DNA: TGTGCCAGCAGCCCCCCAGCAGGAAACACCATATATTTT. The gene calls are TRBV28 and TRBJ1-3; the D is unclear. Per germline, CDR1 MDHEN and CDR2 SYDVKM. V lost 6 bases to trimming and J lost 4 bases, with 10 bases between them. This CDR3 has 13 residues.

This clonotype was seen more than once but under ten times. CDR3 nucleotide sequence: TGCAGCGCCCTCGAGAGGGGTGGCTATGGCTACACCTTC. This codes for CSALERGGYGYTF. The V call is TRBV29-1, the J call TRBJ1-2, with a weak D call TRBD1 (5 bases). V shed 7 bases and J shed 4 bases, with 16 bases lying between them. This CDR3 is 13 amino acids long. Germline V gene data show CDR1 as SQVTM and CDR2 as ANQGSEA.

Judged by abundance, this clonotype is medium-sized. The rearrangement links TRBV27 to TRBJ1-5; D uncertain. CDR3 length: 13 residues. V shed 3 bases and J shed 4 bases, with 7 bases lying between them. CDR1 is MNHEY, CDR2 SMNVEV, per germline (reference sequence). This chain's CDR3 is CASSFVGNQPQHF. In DNA, the CDR3 is TGTGCCAGCAGTTTTGTTGGTAATCAGCCCCAGCATTTT.